The 28 T cell receptor beta chains in this list originate from one sample, sequenced in a study of radiotherapy plus CTLA-4 blockade in lung cancer. Produced via immunoSEQ multiplex PCR; TCRdb's table is partial and in-frame only. The sample lists roughly 97,000 clones, about four fifths occurring once. The source was peripheral blood, collected from a patient treated with radiotherapy plus ipilimumab. The receptors stem from a human donor with non-small cell lung cancer who had a partial response to radiotherapy plus ipilimumab. Some clones in this sample may be carry-over from other donors' samples.

This rearrangement joins TRBV18 to TRBJ2-7; 10 bases match TRBD1. This CDR3 comprises 13 residues. V trimming: 5 bases; J trimming: 6 bases; junction bases outside the gene matches: 4. Germline V gives CDR1 KGHSH, CDR2 LQKENI. The CDR3: CASSYRDRGEQYF. In nucleotides, the CDR3 is TGTGCCAGCTCATACCGGGACAGGGGCGAGCAGTACTTC.

The gene calls are TRBV10-3 and TRBJ1-2; 7 positions agree with TRBD1. The V gene end was trimmed by 2 bases and the J gene end by 4 bases; junction bases not matched to a gene: 4. The germline V gene has CDR1 ENHRY and CDR2 SYGVKD. The CDR3 has 14 residues. CDR3 loop: CAISEPTGPYGYTF. The CDR3 DNA sequence: TGTGCCATCAGTGAGCCGACAGGGCCCTATGGCTACACCTTC.

The V and J genes are TRBV20-1 and TRBJ2-1; D may be TRBD2 (6 bases). The V end was cut by 6 bases, the J end by 9 bases, with 12 bases between. The CDR3 covers 11 residues. Germline CDR1 reads DFQATT; CDR2 reads SNEGSKA (reference sequence). DNA for the CDR3: TGCAGTGCAGGACTATCCTTTGAGCAGTTCTTC. Translated, it gives CSAGLSFEQFF.

V usage is TRBV19 and J usage is TRBJ1-2; D is uncertain. The germline CDR1 and CDR2 sequences are LNHDA and SQIVND (reference sequence). Trimming shortened V by 2 bases and J by 5 bases, and 12 bases separated the two germline ends. CDR3 length: 14 amino acids. CDR3 sequence reads: CASSIRRTGYGYTF. Here the CDR3 DNA reads TGTGCCAGTAGTATACGGCGTACGGGGTATGGCTACACCTTC.

This clone was found once. This rearrangement joins TRBV29-1 to TRBJ1-5, with 7 bases aligning to TRBD1. The CDR3 has 12 residues. V lost 6 bases and J lost 7; bases outside the gene matches: 6. Germline V gives CDR1 SQVTM, CDR2 ANQGSEA. The CDR3 DNA is TGCAGCGTCAAGGGGGCTGGACAGCCCCAGCATTTT. Protein sequence: CSVKGAGQPQHF.

This clone has a handful of counts. The genes are TRBV10-1 and TRBJ2-7; maybe TRBD1 (5 bases). Germline V CDR1 and CDR2: WNHNN, SYGVQD (reference sequence). This CDR3 has 13 amino acids. V shed 5 bases and J shed 9 bases, with 17 bases lying between them. CDR3 residues: CASSLNQGGVQYF. The CDR3 nucleotides read TGCGCCAGCAGTCTTAACCAGGGTGGCGTGCAGTACTTC.

The chain recombines TRBV7-2 with TRBJ1-1; D not resolved. V gave up 3 bases and J gave up 4 bases, with 9 bases separating them. The CDR3 length is 13 residues. Germline lookup yields CDR1 SGHTA and CDR2 FQGNSA. Here the CDR3 DNA reads TGTGCCAGCAGCTTGAGGGAGGGCACTGAAGCTTTCTTT. Protein: CASSLREGTEAFF.

This clone came up a few times. This chain connects TRBV7-2 to TRBJ2-7; D perhaps matches TRBD1 (6 bases). The germline V gene has CDR1 SGHTA and CDR2 FQGNSA. The V end was cut by 4 bases, the J end by 2 bases, with 12 bases between. This CDR3 region has 14 residues. The CDR3 bases are TGTGCCAGCAGCTCTTTACAGGGTCCCTACGAGCAGTACTTC. Amino acid sequence: CASSSLQGPYEQYF.

Here the CDR3 DNA reads TGCGCCAGCAGCGACTCCGGGACAGGGAAATACGAGCAGTACTTC. Translated: CASSDSGTGKYEQYF. V and J are TRBV4-3 and TRBJ2-7, with TRBD1 identical over 9 bases. Trimming at V came to 5 bases and at J to 4 bases, leaving 9 bases not matched to a gene. This CDR3 contains 15 residues. Germline V CDR1 and CDR2: LGHNA, YSLEER.

The gene calls are TRBV28 and TRBJ2-7; 7 bases are shared with TRBD2. This CDR3 comprises 12 residues. Germline assignment: CDR1 MDHEN and CDR2 SYDVKM. V was pared by 6 bases and J by 4 bases, with 3 bases of the junction left unmatched. The CDR3 is CASRPGGYEQYF. The CDR3 DNA reads TGTGCCAGCAGGCCCGGGGGGTACGAGCAGTACTTC.

The V gene is TRBV4-3, the J gene TRBJ2-7, with 10 nucleotides matching TRBD2. V was clipped by 1 base and J by 0 bases; unmatched bases: 9. This CDR3 contains 18 residues. Looked up from germline, CDR1 is LGHNA and CDR2 is YSLEER. CDR3 loop: CASSQGAVAGGSSYEQYF. CDR3 sequence (DNA): TGCGCCAGCAGCCAAGGTGCGGTAGCGGGGGGTTCCTCCTACGAGCAGTACTTC.

V is TRBV7-2 and J is TRBJ2-1; possibly TRBD1 for D (6 bases). The CDR3 sequence is 15 residues long. V was clipped by 6 bases and J by 6 bases, with 18 bases between them. Germline lookup yields CDR1 SGHTA and CDR2 FQGNSA. The CDR3 coding sequence is TGTGCCAGCAGTTCTTCCAGGGGCCTGGGCAATGAGCAGTTCTTC. Its translation: CASSSSRGLGNEQFF.

The gene calls are TRBV6-5 and TRBJ1-1; 8 nucleotides agree with TRBD1. This CDR3 is built from 14 residues. The J segment lost 6 bases and the V segment lost 5 bases, leaving 8 bases of the junction unmatched. The germline V gene encodes CDR1 MNHEY and CDR2 SVGAGI. The chain's CDR3 is CASSRDRLSPEAFF. The CDR3 coding sequence is TGTGCCAGCAGTAGGGACAGGTTGAGTCCTGAAGCTTTCTTT.

This clone qualifies as medium-sized. The V call is TRBV7-9, the J call TRBJ1-3; perhaps TRBD1 as D (5 bases). Between the trimmed V and J ends, which lost 5 bases and 4 bases, there was a span of 12 bases. The CDR3 is 14 residues long. CDR1 SEHNR and CDR2 FQNEAQ come from the germline V gene (reference sequence). The CDR3 loop is CASSLLRAGNTIYF. The DNA for the CDR3 is TGTGCCAGCAGCCTCCTCAGGGCAGGAAACACCATATATTTT.

This clone was seen only a few times. This rearrangement joins TRBV5-1 to TRBJ2-3; the match to TRBD1 covers 9 bases. With 4 bases clipped from V and 1 base from J, the junction kept 4 bases outside the gene matches. This CDR3 has 15 amino acids. CDR1 is SGHRS, CDR2 YFSETQ, per germline. CDR3 residues: CASSQQGARTDTQYF. For the CDR3, the DNA is TGCGCCAGCAGCCAACAGGGGGCGCGCACAGATACGCAGTATTTT. Supplemented by reference TRBV5-1 and TRBJ2-3, the full variable domain reads KAGVTQTPRYLIKTRGQQVTLSCSPISGHRSVSWYQQTPGQGLQFLFEYFSETQRNKGNFPGRFSGRQFSNSRSEMNVSTLELGDSALYLCASSQQGARTDTQYFGPGTRLTVL.

This clone occurred a few times. The genes are TRBV18 and TRBJ2-7; the match to TRBD2 covers 14 bases. Germline assignment: CDR1 KGHSH and CDR2 LQKENI. The CDR3 extends over 15 amino acids. The V and J ends lost 5 bases and 3 bases, in that order; junction bases with no gene match: 3. The CDR3 bases are TGTGCCAGCTCATTCGGACTAGCGGGGGGCTACGAGCAGTACTTC. It encodes CASSFGLAGGYEQYF.

The chain combines TRBV6-1 with TRBJ1-4, with TRBD1 identical over 7 bases. V shed 6 bases, J shed 5 bases, and the junction held 9 bases outside the gene matches. CDR3 length: 15 residues. Per the germline V gene, CDR1 is MNHNS and CDR2 is SASEGT. The CDR3 nucleotides read TGTGCCAGCAGGCCCGGGACAGCAATAAATGAAAAACTGTTTTTT. This codes for CASRPGTAINEKLFF.

The chain couples TRBV5-1 to TRBJ2-7, with 9 bases aligning to TRBD2. CDR1 SGHRS and CDR2 YFSETQ come from the germline V gene. This CDR3 spans 15 amino acids. The V and J ends lost 4 bases and 8 bases, in that order; junction bases with no gene match: 13. In DNA, the CDR3 is TGCGCCAGCAGCGAGACCGGGACTAGCACGTCCCAGCAGTACTTC. Translation gives CASSETGTSTSQQYF.

This clone was seen a few times. The rearrangement uses TRBV7-2 and TRBJ1-1; the match to TRBD1 covers 8 bases. Losses at the gene ends were 6 bases for V and 4 bases for J; bases not matched to a gene: 16. The CDR3 covers 17 residues. CDR1 SGHTA and CDR2 FQGNSA come from the germline V gene. The CDR3 region is CASRLHPDRVLPTEAFF. In DNA form, the CDR3 reads TGTGCCAGCAGACTCCACCCGGACAGGGTATTACCCACTGAAGCTTTCTTT.

This clone was observed a few times. This chain's CDR3 is CASSLASGSFYGYTF. DNA of the CDR3: TGTGCCAGCAGCTTAGCGTCGGGGAGCTTCTATGGCTACACCTTC. The chain links TRBV5-6 to TRBJ1-2; no clear D. Trimming left V 2 bases short and J 4 bases short, with 15 bases between. Germline V gene sequence: CDR1 SGHDT, CDR2 YYEEEE. CDR3 size: 15 residues.

The rearrangement links TRBV18 to TRBJ2-7, with D perhaps TRBD1 (6 bases). This CDR3 is built from 16 residues. The ends were cut back, 4 bases at V and 0 bases at J, with 16 bases in the middle. Germline lookup yields CDR1 KGHSH and CDR2 LQKENI. The CDR3 DNA reads TGTGCCAGCTCACGTGGGGTAGGGGGTTTCTCCTACGAGCAGTACTTC. The encoded protein is CASSRGVGGFSYEQYF.

V is TRBV7-2 and J is TRBJ1-3, with a possible D match to TRBD1 (5 bases). With 4 bases removed from V and 0 bases from J, the gap between germline ends came to 13 bases. The CDR3 has 16 amino acids. Germline loops: CDR1 SGHTA, CDR2 FQGNSA. The CDR3 spells CASSSRDGPSGNTIYF. CDR3 coding DNA: TGTGCCAGCAGCTCGCGGGACGGACCCTCTGGAAACACCATATATTTT.

V gene TRBV6-1 combines with J gene TRBJ1-5, with a weak D call TRBD1 (6 bases). Germline V lookup: CDR1 MNHNS, CDR2 SASEGT. V gave up 6 bases and J gave up 7 bases, with 16 bases separating them. The CDR3 spans 14 residues. CDR3 sequence reads: CASRLTGLGQPQHF. Here the CDR3 DNA reads TGTGCCAGCAGGCTTACAGGGTTGGGCCAGCCCCAGCATTTT.

In DNA, the CDR3 is TGTGCCACCAGGACCGGGACACATACCGGATATGGCTACACCTTC. Amino acids: CATRTGTHTGYGYTF. This chain uses TRBV15 with TRBJ1-2, with a possible D match to TRBD1 (6 bases). Germline CDR1 reads LNHNV; CDR2 reads YYDKDF (reference sequence). The germline V and J ends were trimmed by 6 bases and 5 bases, with 19 bases remaining between them. The CDR3 extends over 15 amino acids.

This rearrangement joins TRBV28 to TRBJ2-1, with no clear D. Trimming pared 6 bases from V and 5 bases from J, leaving 5 bases between. The CDR3 is 11 residues long. Germline values: CDR1 MDHEN, CDR2 SYDVKM. Written as DNA, the CDR3 is TGTGCCAGCAGGTCTAACAATGAGCAGTTCTTC. This sequence encodes CASRSNNEQFF.

The chain employs TRBV18 and TRBJ2-7, with 8 positions matching TRBD1. This CDR3 spans 15 amino acids. Germline loops: CDR1 KGHSH, CDR2 LQKENI. Germline trimming cut 4 bases from V and 0 bases from J; bases unmatched to any gene: 5. The chain's CDR3 is CASSRPGTGSYEQYF. DNA for the CDR3: TGTGCCAGCTCACGACCCGGGACAGGCTCCTACGAGCAGTACTTC.

There are a few counts of this clone. The same CDR3 also results from other DNA sequences found in this sample. The chain recombines TRBV18 with TRBJ2-2; the D gene is possibly TRBD1 (5 bases). V shed 2 bases and J shed 4 bases, with 14 bases lying between them. Germline V lookup: CDR1 KGHSH, CDR2 LQKENI. This CDR3 comprises 16 residues. In DNA, the CDR3 is TGTGCCAGCTCACCAGTGGGCCAGGGTGGCACCGGGGAGCTGTTTTTT. It translates to CASSPVGQGGTGELFF.

This clone was counted only a few times. The genes are TRBV5-1 and TRBJ2-1; 11 bases align to TRBD2. J gave up 4 bases and V 4 bases, and 7 bases lay outside the gene matches. CDR3 length: 16 amino acids. The V gene's germline CDR1 is SGHRS and CDR2 YFSETQ. CDR3 DNA sequence: TGCGCCAGCAGCCCCCCTAGCGGGGGGCGGTACAATGAGCAGTTCTTC. Its translation: CASSPPSGGRYNEQFF.